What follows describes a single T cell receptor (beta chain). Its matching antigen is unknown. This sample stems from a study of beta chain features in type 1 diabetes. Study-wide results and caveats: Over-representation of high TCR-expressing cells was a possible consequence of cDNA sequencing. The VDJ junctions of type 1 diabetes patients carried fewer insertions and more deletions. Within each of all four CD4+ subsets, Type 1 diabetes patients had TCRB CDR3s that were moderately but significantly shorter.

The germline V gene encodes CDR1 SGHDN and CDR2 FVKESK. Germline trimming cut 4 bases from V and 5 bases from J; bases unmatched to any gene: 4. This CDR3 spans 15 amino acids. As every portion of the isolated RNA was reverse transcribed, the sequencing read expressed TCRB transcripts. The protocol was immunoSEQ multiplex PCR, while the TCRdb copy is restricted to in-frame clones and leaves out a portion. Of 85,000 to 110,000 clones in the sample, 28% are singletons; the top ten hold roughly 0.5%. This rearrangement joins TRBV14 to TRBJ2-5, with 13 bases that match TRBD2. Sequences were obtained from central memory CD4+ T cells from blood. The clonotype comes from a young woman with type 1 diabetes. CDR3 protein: CASSPGLAGVETQYF. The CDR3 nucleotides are TGTGCCAGCAGCCCAGGACTAGCGGGAGTTGAGACCCAGTACTTC.